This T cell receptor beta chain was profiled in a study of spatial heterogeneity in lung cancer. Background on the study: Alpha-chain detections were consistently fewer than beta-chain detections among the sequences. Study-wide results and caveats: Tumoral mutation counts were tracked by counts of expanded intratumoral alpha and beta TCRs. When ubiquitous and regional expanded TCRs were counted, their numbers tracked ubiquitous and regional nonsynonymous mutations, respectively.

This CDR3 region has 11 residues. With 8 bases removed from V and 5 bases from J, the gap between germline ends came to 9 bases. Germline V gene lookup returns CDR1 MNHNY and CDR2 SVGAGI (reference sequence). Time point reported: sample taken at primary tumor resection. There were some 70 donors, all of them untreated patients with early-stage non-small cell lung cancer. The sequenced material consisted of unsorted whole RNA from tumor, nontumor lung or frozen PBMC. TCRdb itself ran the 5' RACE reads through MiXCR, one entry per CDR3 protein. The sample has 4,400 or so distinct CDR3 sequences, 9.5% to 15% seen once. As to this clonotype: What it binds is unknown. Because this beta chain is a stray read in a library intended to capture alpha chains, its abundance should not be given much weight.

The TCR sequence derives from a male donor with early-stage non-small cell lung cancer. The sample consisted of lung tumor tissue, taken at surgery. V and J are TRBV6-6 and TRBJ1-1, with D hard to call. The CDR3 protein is CASDGLTEAFF. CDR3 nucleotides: TGTGCCAGCGACGGGTTGACTGAAGCTTTCTTT.